One and the same sample provided the 5 T cell receptor beta chains below, sequenced in a study of T cells after yellow fever vaccination. MiXCR, run by TCRdb on the 5' RACE reads, gives a single entry per CDR3 protein. Of approximately 510,000 distinct CDR3 sequences in the sample, around a fifth were seen once. The sequencing used PBMCs, collected roughly 20 days after the first yellow fever vaccination. The receptors shown here come from a man in his late teens or twenties who received the YFV17D yellow fever vaccine.

The CDR3 bases are TGTGCCAGCAGTGCCCACCGAGACAGGGTAGCTGAAGCTTTCTTT. Its translation is CASSAHRDRVAEAFF. The chain carries TRBV6-1 and TRBJ1-1; 7 bases match TRBD1. Germline V gene data show CDR1 as MNHNS and CDR2 as SASEGT. The V and J ends lost 4 bases and 6 bases, in that order; junction bases with no gene match: 11. The CDR3 is made up of 15 amino acids.

This clonotype has a handful of counts. This chain joins TRBV7-9 and TRBJ2-7, with 9 nucleotides matching TRBD2. CDR1 and CDR2 from the germline V gene are SEHNR and FQNEAQ (reference sequence). V shed 5 bases and J 5 bases; nucleotides not matched to a gene: 10. CDR3 length: 15 amino acids. CDR3 sequence: CASSTPGLAFHEQYF. DNA for the CDR3: TGTGCCAGCAGCACACCGGGACTAGCCTTCCACGAGCAGTACTTC.

The chain links TRBV20-1 to TRBJ2-7, with a tentative D call TRBD1 (6 bases). Germline V gene data show CDR1 as DFQATT and CDR2 as SNEGSKA (reference sequence). This CDR3 spans 16 amino acids. V was shortened by 3 bases and J by 1 base, with 19 bases between the two germline ends. This CDR3 is CSARYNLGGASYEQYF. The CDR3 coding sequence is TGCAGTGCTAGGTATAACTTAGGGGGAGCGTCCTACGAGCAGTACTTC.

This clonotype has a count of ten or more. The V gene is TRBV11-2, the J gene TRBJ2-2; TRBD2 aligns across 8 bases. In germline, CDR1 is SGHAT, CDR2 FQNNGV. The CDR3 sequence is 17 residues long. With V trimmed by 5 bases and J by 5 bases, 13 bases remained unmatched. This CDR3 is CASSPPVGGGRTGELFF. CDR3 DNA: TGTGCCAGCAGCCCGCCGGTCGGCGGGGGGAGGACCGGGGAGCTGTTTTTT.

This clonotype was detected a few times. The chain employs TRBV29-1 and TRBJ2-5; TRBD2 is a possible D gene (6 bases). The CDR3 length is 15 residues. CDR1 SQVTM and CDR2 ANQGSEA come from the germline V gene. Trimming removed 6 bases from V and 7 bases from J, with 24 bases in between. The CDR3 DNA reads as TGCAGCGTCTGTTTCCTCGGGACTGAAGATGGGACCCAGTACTTC. Translated: CSVCFLGTEDGTQYF.